This T cell receptor (beta chain) was identified in a study of human T cells and chemical hapten exposure. Study in general: TCR yields per sample varied, mainly owing to small pooled library volume differences.

This CDR3 has 14 amino acids. Deletions cut 0 bases from V and 5 bases from J, with 11 bases between. Germline-derived CDR1 and CDR2 are GTSNPN and SVGIG (reference sequence). Before extraction, the whole blood was not fractionated, and total RNA was taken from it. Original methodology: The median was about 96,000 TCRs per sample, ranging roughly 23,224 to 690,600. TCRdb called the 5' RACE reads again in MiXCR, with one record for every CDR3 protein. These V and J calls rely on TCRdb rather than the paper's analysis. Of 110,000 or so distinct CDR3 sequences in the sample, around 20% were seen once. The sequence derives from a human donor in good health. The chain is built from TRBV30 and TRBJ1-5; D gene unclear. Here the CDR3 reads CAWSVWASDQPQHF. The DNA for the CDR3 is TGTGCCTGGAGTGTTTGGGCATCCGATCAGCCCCAGCATTTT.